Described below is a single T cell receptor (beta chain) sequence and its context. The repertoire was sequenced with immunoSEQ multiplex PCR; TCRdb's copy has only in-frame clones and lacks some. The data contain approximately 40,000 clones, almost 95% of them singletons. The length of the CDR3 is 17 residues. V was clipped by 5 bases and J by 5 bases; unmatched bases: 8. Looked up from germline, CDR1 is WNHNN and CDR2 is SYGVQD (reference sequence). The sample comes from a study of T cell changes during pregnancy in multiple sclerosis. Sequencing used peripheral blood. This sequence originates from a female donor with multiple sclerosis, enrolled in a pregnancy study. The rearrangement joins TRBV10-1 to TRBJ2-1, with TRBD2 identical over 14 bases. In DNA, the CDR3 is TGCGCCAGCAGTTTGGGACTAGCGGGAGTAGGGAACAATGAGCAGTTCTTC. This codes for CASSLGLAGVGNNEQFF.